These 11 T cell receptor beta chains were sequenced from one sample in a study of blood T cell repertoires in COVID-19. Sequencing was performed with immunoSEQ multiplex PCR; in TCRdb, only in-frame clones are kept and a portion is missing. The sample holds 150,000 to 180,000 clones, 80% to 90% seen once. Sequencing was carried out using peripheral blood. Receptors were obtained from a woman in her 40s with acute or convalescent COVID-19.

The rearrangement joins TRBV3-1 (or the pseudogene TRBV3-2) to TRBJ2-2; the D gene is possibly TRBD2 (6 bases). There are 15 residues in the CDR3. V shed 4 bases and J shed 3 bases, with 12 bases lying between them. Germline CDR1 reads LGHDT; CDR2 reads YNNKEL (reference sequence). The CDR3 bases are TGTGCCAGCAGCCCAAGACTAGGCGACACCGGGGAGCTGTTTTTT. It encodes CASSPRLGDTGELFF.

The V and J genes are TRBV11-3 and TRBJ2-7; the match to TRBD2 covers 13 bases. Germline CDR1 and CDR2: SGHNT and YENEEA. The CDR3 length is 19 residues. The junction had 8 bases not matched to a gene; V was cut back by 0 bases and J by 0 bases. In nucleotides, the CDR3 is TGTGCCAGCAGCTTAGAGGGACTAGCGGGAACCACCAGCTCCTACGAGCAGTACTTC. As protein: CASSLEGLAGTTSSYEQYF.

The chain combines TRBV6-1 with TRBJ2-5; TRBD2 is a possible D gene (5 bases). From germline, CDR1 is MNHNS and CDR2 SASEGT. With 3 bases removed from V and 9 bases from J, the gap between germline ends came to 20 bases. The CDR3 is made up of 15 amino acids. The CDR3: CASSDSFRGRWSQYF. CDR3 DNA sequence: TGTGCCAGCAGTGATTCTTTTCGGGGTCGGTGGTCCCAGTACTTC.

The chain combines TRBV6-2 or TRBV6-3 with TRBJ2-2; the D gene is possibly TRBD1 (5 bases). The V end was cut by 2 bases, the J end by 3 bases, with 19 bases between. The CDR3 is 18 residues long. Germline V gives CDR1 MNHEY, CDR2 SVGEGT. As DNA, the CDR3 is TGTGCCAGCAGTTACCCGAGTTTGGTGCCAGGGTACACCGGGGAGCTGTTTTTT. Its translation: CASSYPSLVPGYTGELFF.

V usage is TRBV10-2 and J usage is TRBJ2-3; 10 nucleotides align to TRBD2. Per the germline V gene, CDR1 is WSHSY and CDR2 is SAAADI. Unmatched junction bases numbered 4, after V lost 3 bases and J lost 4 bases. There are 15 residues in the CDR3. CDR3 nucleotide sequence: TGCGCCAGCAGTGAAATAGCGGGGGGCCCAGATACGCAGTATTTT. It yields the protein CASSEIAGGPDTQYF.

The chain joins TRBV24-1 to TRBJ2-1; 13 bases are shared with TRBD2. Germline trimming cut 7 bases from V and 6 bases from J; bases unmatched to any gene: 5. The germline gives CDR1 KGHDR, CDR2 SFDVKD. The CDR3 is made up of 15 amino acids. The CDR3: CATSQRLAGGNEQFF. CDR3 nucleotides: TGTGCCACCAGCCAAAGACTAGCGGGAGGCAATGAGCAGTTCTTC.

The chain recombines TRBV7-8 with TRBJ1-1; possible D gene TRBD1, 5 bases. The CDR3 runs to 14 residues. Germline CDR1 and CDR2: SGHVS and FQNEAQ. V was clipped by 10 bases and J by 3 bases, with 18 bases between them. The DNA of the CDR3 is TGTGCCACCGCATTAAGGGGATTGTACACTGAAGCTTTCTTT. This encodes CATALRGLYTEAFF.

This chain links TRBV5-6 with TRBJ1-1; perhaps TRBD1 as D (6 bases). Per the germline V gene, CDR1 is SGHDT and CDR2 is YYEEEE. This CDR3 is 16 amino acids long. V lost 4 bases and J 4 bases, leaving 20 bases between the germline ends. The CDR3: CASSLYAGEYFTEAFF. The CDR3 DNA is TGTGCCAGCAGCCTGTATGCAGGGGAATATTTCACTGAAGCTTTCTTT.

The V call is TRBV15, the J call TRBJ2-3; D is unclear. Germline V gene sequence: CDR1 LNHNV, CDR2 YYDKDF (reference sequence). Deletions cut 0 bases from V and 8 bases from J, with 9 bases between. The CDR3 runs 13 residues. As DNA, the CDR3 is TGTGCCACCAGCAGAGATCAGGCAATTACGCAGTATTTT. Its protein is CATSRDQAITQYF.

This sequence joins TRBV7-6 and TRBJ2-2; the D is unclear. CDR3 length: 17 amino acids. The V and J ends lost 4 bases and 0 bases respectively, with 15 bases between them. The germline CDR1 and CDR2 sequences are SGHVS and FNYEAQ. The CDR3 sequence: CASSSTRGVANTGELFF. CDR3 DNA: TGTGCCAGCAGCTCTACCCGAGGCGTAGCGAACACCGGGGAGCTGTTTTTT.

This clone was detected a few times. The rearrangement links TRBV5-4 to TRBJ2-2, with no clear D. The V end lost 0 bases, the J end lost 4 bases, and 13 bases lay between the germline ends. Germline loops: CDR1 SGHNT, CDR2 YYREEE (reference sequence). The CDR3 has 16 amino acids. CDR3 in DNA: TGTGCCAGCAGCTTGGCGTCGCGGCGAAGCACCGGGGAGCTGTTTTTT. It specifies CASSLASRRSTGELFF.